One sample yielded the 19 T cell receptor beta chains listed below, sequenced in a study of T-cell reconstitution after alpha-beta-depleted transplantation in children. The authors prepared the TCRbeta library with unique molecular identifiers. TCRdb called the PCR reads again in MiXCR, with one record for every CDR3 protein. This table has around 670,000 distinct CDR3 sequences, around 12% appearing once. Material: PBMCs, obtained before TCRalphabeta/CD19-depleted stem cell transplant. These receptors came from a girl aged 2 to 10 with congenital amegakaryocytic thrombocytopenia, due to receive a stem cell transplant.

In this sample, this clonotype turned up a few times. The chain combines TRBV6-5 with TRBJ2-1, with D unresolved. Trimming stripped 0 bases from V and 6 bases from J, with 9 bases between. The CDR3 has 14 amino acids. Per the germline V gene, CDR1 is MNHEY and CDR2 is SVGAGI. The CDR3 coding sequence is TGTGCCAGCAGTTACTCGATGGTAGGCAATGAGCAGTTCTTC. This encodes CASSYSMVGNEQFF.

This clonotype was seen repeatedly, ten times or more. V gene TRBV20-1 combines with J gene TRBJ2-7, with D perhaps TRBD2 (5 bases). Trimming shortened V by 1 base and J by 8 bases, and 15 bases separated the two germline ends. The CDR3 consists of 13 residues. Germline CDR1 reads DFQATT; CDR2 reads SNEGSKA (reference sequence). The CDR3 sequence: CSARGGVIQKQYF. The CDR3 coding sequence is TGCAGTGCTAGAGGGGGAGTAATACAAAAGCAGTACTTC.

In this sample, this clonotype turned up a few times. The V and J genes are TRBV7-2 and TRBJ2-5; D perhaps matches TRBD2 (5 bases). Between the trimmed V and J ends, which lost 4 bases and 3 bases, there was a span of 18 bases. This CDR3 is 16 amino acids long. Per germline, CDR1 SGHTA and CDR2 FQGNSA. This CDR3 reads CASSSYVRDSEETQYF. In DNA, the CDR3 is TGTGCCAGCAGCTCGTACGTGAGGGATTCGGAAGAGACCCAGTACTTC.

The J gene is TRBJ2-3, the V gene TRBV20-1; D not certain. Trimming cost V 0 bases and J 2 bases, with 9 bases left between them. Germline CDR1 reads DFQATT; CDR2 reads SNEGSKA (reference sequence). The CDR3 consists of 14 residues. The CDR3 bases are TGCAGTGCTAGAGATCGGAGCTACACAGATACGCAGTATTTT. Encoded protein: CSARDRSYTDTQYF.

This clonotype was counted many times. CDR3 bases: TGTGCCAGCAGCTCCCCCGGGACTCCCTCGAATACGCAGTATTTT. Its protein is CASSSPGTPSNTQYF. The J gene is TRBJ2-3, the V gene TRBV7-3; D may be TRBD2 (6 bases). CDR3 length: 15 residues. Per the germline V gene, CDR1 is SGHTA and CDR2 is FQGTGA. Trimming stripped 4 bases from V and 7 bases from J, with 18 bases between.

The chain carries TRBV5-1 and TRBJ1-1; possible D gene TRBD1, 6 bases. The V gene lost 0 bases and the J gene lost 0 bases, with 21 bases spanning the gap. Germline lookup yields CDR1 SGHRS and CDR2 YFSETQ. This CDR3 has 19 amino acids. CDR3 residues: CASSLADRDKHFMNTEAFF. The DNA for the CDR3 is TGCGCCAGCAGCTTGGCCGATCGGGACAAACATTTCATGAACACTGAAGCTTTCTTT.

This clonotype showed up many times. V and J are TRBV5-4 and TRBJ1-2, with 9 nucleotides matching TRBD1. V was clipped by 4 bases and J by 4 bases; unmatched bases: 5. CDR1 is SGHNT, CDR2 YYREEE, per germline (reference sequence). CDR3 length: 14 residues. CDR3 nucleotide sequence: TGTGCCAGCAGCCGAGACAGGGGGTCCTATGGCTACACCTTC. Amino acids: CASSRDRGSYGYTF. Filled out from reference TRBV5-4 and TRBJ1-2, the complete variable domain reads ETGVTQSPTHLIKTRGQQVTLRCSSQSGHNTVSWYQQALGQGPQFIFQYYREEENGRGNFPPRFSGLQFPNYSSELNVNALELDDSALYLCASSRDRGSYGYTFGSGTRLTVV.

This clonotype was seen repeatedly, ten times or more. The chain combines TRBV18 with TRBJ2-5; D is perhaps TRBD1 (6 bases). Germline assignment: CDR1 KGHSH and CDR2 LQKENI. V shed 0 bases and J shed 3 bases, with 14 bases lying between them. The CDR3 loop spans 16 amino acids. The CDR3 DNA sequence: TGTGCCAGCTCACCACCCAGGGGCAGGTCAGAAGAGACCCAGTACTTC. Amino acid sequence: CASSPPRGRSEETQYF.

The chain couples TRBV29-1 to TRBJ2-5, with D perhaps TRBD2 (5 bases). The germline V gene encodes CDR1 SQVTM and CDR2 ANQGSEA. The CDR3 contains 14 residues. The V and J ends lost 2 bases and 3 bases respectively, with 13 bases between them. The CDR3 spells CSVERFRAEETQYF. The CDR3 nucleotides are TGCAGCGTTGAACGTTTCCGAGCGGAAGAGACCCAGTACTTC.

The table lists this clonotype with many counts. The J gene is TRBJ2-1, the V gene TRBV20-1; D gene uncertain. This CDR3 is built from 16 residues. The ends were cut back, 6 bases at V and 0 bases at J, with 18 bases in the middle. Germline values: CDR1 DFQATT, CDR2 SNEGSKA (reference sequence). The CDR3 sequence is CSAQIIVTHSYNEQFF. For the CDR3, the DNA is TGCAGTGCCCAGATCATTGTCACCCACTCCTACAATGAGCAGTTCTTC.

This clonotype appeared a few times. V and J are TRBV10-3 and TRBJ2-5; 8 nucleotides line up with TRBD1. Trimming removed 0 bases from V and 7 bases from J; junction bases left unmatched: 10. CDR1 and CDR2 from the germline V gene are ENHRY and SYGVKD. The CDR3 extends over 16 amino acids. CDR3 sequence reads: CAISESTAGGWVTQYF. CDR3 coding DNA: TGTGCCATCAGTGAGTCGACGGCAGGGGGCTGGGTGACCCAGTACTTC.

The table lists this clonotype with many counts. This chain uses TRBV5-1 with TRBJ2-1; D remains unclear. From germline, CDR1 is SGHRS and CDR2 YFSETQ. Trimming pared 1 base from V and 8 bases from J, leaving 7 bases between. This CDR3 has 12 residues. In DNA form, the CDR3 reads TGCGCCAGCAGCTTGCGCGGCCATGAGCAGTTCTTC. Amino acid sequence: CASSLRGHEQFF.

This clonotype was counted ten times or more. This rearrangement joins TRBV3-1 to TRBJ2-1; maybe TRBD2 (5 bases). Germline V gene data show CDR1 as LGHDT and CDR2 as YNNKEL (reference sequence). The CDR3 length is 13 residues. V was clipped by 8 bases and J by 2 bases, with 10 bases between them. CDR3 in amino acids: CASSQEAYNEQFF. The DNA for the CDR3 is TGTGCCAGCTCCCAGGAGGCCTACAATGAGCAGTTCTTC.

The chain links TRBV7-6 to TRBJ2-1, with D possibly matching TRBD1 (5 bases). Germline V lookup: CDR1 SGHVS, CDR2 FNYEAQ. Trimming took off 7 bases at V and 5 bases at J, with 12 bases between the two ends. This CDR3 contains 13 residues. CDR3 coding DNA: TGTGCCAGCAACCCGCTAGGGGACAATGAGCAGTTCTTC. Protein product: CASNPLGDNEQFF. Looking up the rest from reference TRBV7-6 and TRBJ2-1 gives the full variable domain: GAGVSQSPRYKVTKRGQDVALRCDPISGHVSLYWYRQALGQGPEFLTYFNYEAQQDKSGLPNDRFSAERPEGSISTLTIQRTEQRDSAMYRCASNPLGDNEQFFGPGTRLTVL.

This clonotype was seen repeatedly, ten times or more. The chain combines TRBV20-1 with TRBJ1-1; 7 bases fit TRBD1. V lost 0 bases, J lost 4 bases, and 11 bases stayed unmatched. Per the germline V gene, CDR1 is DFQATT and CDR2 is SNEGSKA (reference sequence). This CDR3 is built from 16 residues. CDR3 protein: CSAREGTGAGGTEAFF. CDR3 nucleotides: TGCAGTGCTAGAGAGGGAACCGGGGCAGGGGGCACTGAAGCTTTCTTT.

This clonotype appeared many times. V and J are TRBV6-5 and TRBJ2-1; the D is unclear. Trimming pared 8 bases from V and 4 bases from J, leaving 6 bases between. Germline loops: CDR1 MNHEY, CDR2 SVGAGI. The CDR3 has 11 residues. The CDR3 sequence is CASGRYNEQFF. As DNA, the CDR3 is TGTGCCAGCGGAAGGTACAATGAGCAGTTCTTC.

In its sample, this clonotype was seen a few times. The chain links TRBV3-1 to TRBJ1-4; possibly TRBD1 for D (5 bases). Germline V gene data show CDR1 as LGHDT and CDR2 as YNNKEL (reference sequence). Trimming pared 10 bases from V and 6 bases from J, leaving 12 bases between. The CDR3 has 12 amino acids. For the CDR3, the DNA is TGTGCCACCGGACACGAGGATGAAAAACTGTTTTTT. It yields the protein CATGHEDEKLFF.

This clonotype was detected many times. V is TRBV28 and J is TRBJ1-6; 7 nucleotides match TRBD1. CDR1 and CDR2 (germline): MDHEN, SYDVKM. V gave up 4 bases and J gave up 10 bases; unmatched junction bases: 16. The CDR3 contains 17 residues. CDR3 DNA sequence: TGTGCCAGCAGTTCCCACCACTTCGACAGGGTAAACTCACCCCTCCACTTT. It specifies CASSSHHFDRVNSPLHF.

The CDR3, as DNA: TGTGCCAGCAGGCCAGAATCCACAGATACGCAGTATTTT. Residues: CASRPESTDTQYF. The chain is built from TRBV11-2 and TRBJ2-3; D remains unclear. V lost 6 bases and J 2 bases, leaving 9 bases between the germline ends. Germline assignment: CDR1 SGHAT and CDR2 FQNNGV. This CDR3 comprises 13 residues.